These T cell receptor beta chains were read from a single sample in a study of blood T cell repertoires in COVID-19. Repertoires were generated with immunoSEQ multiplex PCR, while TCRdb's copy carries only in-frame clones and drops some. There are 150,000 or so clones in the sample; over 60% occur only once, and about 1.8% lies in the top ten. Sequenced sample: peripheral blood. The receptor set was obtained from a man of 80 years or more with acute or convalescent COVID-19. Both conserved end residues are trimmed from each CDR3. Each record gives: J gene, V gene, CDR3 protein.

J gene: TRBJ1-4; V gene: TRBV5-5; CDR3 protein: ASSATGTGGFEKLF
J gene: TRBJ1-4; V gene: TRBV6-5; CDR3 protein: ASSNPGEKLF
J gene: TRBJ1-6; V gene: TRBV11-2; CDR3 protein: ASSSPDSNSPLH
J gene: TRBJ1-4; V gene: TRBV20-1; CDR3 protein: SARAEKLF
J gene: TRBJ1-1; V gene: TRBV3-1/TRBV3-2; CDR3 protein: ASSPPPGAEAF
J gene: TRBJ1-2; V gene: TRBV10-3; CDR3 protein: AISEGQDYGYT
J gene: TRBJ1-5; V gene: TRBV19; CDR3 protein: ASSVLGPNQPQH
J gene: TRBJ2-1; V gene: TRBV3-1/TRBV3-2; CDR3 protein: ASSQAGTSGGKF
J gene: TRBJ2-1; V gene: TRBV7-9; CDR3 protein: ASSLDPGGWENEQF
J gene: TRBJ2-5; V gene: TRBV18; CDR3 protein: ASSRGSETQY
J gene: TRBJ2-5; V gene: TRBV19; CDR3 protein: ASSRDRTQETQY
J gene: TRBJ1-2; V gene: TRBV2; CDR3 protein: ASSYLANYGYT
J gene: TRBJ2-5; V gene: TRBV7-9; CDR3 protein: ASSPDGGPARETQY
J gene: TRBJ1-2; V gene: TRBV9; CDR3 protein: ASSVSSGIYGYT
J gene: TRBJ2-7; V gene: TRBV27; CDR3 protein: ASSLSSGYYEQY
J gene: TRBJ1-4; V gene: TRBV28; CDR3 protein: ASRAAGSGEKLF
J gene: TRBJ2-5; V gene: TRBV27; CDR3 protein: ASSLSRGTETQY